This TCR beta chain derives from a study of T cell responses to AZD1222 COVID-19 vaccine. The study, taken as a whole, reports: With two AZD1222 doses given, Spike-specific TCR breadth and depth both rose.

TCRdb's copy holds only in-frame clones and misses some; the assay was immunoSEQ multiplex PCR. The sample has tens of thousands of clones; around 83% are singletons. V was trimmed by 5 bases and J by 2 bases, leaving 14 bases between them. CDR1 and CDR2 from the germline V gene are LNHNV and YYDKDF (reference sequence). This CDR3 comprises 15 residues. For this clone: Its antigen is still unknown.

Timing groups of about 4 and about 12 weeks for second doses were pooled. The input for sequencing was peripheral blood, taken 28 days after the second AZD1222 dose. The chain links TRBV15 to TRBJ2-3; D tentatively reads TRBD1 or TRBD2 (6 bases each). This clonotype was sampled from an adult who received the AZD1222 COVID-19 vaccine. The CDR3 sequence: CATSGVTGATDTQYF. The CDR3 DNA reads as TGTGCCACCAGCGGAGTGACGGGGGCCACAGATACGCAGTATTTT.